A selection of T cell receptor beta chains follows, all from one sample in a study of blood T cell repertoires in COVID-19. Method: immunoSEQ multiplex PCR; TCRdb's copy keeps in-frame clones and lacks some. The repertoire holds some 130,000 clones, with 70% to 90% as singletons. What was sequenced was peripheral blood. These receptors all come from a human donor in a cohort sampled during active COVID-19. CDR3s include the opening cysteine and the closing phenylalanine or tryptophan. Each record gives: V gene, J gene, D gene, clone size, CDR3 DNA, CDR3 protein. D genes are given only for firm matches. The size of a clone is reported for some rows only, either as once, few or many, or as a class for expanded clones.

v_call: TRBV10-3
j_call: TRBJ1-2
d_call: TRBD1
clone_size: once
cdr3_nt: TGTGCCACCACCCCAGGGGGGAGCTATGGCTACACCTTC
cdr3_aa: CATTPGGSYGYTF

v_call: TRBV4-1
j_call: TRBJ1-1
d_call: TRBD1
clone_size: .
cdr3_nt: TGCGCCAGCAGCTTCACCGGGACAGGGGGCAAAGTGAACACTGAAGCTTTCTTT
cdr3_aa: CASSFTGTGGKVNTEAFF

v_call: TRBV2
j_call: TRBJ2-5
d_call: TRBD1
clone_size: .
cdr3_nt: TGTGCCAGCAGTGATAACCGACGGGACAGGGGCCCGCCATGGCAAGAGACCCAGTACTTC
cdr3_aa: CASSDNRRDRGPPWQETQYF

v_call: TRBV27
j_call: TRBJ2-7
d_call: TRBD2
clone_size: .
cdr3_nt: TGTGCCAGCAGTTTCTCGGGGGGGGCTGTCGAGCAGTACTTC
cdr3_aa: CASSFSGGAVEQYF

v_call: TRBV9
j_call: TRBJ1-1
d_call: .
clone_size: .
cdr3_nt: TGTGCCAGCAGCGTTAGCTACACAGGAGAAGCTTTCTTT
cdr3_aa: CASSVSYTGEAFF

v_call: TRBV5-4
j_call: TRBJ1-1
d_call: TRBD1
clone_size: .
cdr3_nt: TGTGCCAGCAGCTTGGGAGGGACAGGGGTCGAAACTGAAGCTTTCTTT
cdr3_aa: CASSLGGTGVETEAFF

v_call: TRBV18
j_call: TRBJ2-7
d_call: .
clone_size: .
cdr3_nt: TGTGCCAGCTCACCACCGTCCTACTCCTACGAGCAGTACTTC
cdr3_aa: CASSPPSYSYEQYF

v_call: TRBV9
j_call: TRBJ2-2
d_call: .
clone_size: .
cdr3_nt: TGTGCCAGCAGCGTAGGCCCGGGGACCGGGGAGCTGTTTTTT
cdr3_aa: CASSVGPGTGELFF

v_call: TRBV15
j_call: TRBJ1-2
d_call: .
clone_size: .
cdr3_nt: TGTGCCACCAGCAGAGAGAAGTCGGGTGGCTACACCTTC
cdr3_aa: CATSREKSGGYTF

v_call: TRBV4-1
j_call: TRBJ1-4
d_call: .
clone_size: .
cdr3_nt: TGCGCCAGCAGCCAAGAAGTAGGAGGAGAGGAAGAAAAACTGTTTTTT
cdr3_aa: CASSQEVGGEEEKLFF

v_call: TRBV5-4
j_call: TRBJ2-3
d_call: .
clone_size: .
cdr3_nt: TGTGCCAGCAGCTTGGATGCGACTGCCCCCACAGATACGCAGTATTTT
cdr3_aa: CASSLDATAPTDTQYF

v_call: TRBV5-1
j_call: TRBJ1-1
d_call: TRBD1
clone_size: .
cdr3_nt: TGCGCCAGCAGCCACGGACAGGGGGCGCGGAAAACTGAAGCTTTCTTT
cdr3_aa: CASSHGQGARKTEAFF

v_call: TRBV9
j_call: TRBJ1-1
d_call: TRBD1
clone_size: once
cdr3_nt: TGTGCCAGCAGCGCAGGGACAGTCCGTCTTTCTGAAGCTTTCTTT
cdr3_aa: CASSAGTVRLSEAFF

v_call: TRBV7-8
j_call: TRBJ2-7
d_call: TRBD1
clone_size: .
cdr3_nt: TGTGCCAGCAGGGGCATCCGGGACAGGGGGCAAGAGCAGTACTTC
cdr3_aa: CASRGIRDRGQEQYF

v_call: TRBV4-1
j_call: TRBJ2-3
d_call: .
clone_size: .
cdr3_nt: TGCGCCAGCAGCCAAGATACGGGTAGAGATACGCAGTATTTT
cdr3_aa: CASSQDTGRDTQYF

v_call: TRBV18
j_call: TRBJ2-2
d_call: TRBD1
clone_size: .
cdr3_nt: TGTGCCAGCTCACCGGACAGGTTCAGTACCGGGGAGCTGTTTTTT
cdr3_aa: CASSPDRFSTGELFF

v_call: TRBV5-1
j_call: TRBJ2-1
d_call: TRBD2
clone_size: .
cdr3_nt: TGCGCCAGCAGCTTGGACCGCGGGGGCAATGAGCAGTTCTTC
cdr3_aa: CASSLDRGGNEQFF

v_call: TRBV7-2
j_call: TRBJ2-7
d_call: TRBD2
clone_size: .
cdr3_nt: TGTGCCAGCAGCCCACCGGCGGGGGAATACTACGAGCAGTACTTC
cdr3_aa: CASSPPAGEYYEQYF

v_call: TRBV5-1
j_call: TRBJ1-2
d_call: TRBD1
clone_size: few
cdr3_nt: TGCGCCAGCAGCTACGACGGGACAGGGGATAACTATGGCTACACCTTC
cdr3_aa: CASSYDGTGDNYGYTF

v_call: TRBV13
j_call: TRBJ1-1
d_call: TRBD1
clone_size: .
cdr3_nt: TGTGCCAGCAGCAGGACAGGGCGCACTGAAGCTTTCTTT
cdr3_aa: CASSRTGRTEAFF

v_call: TRBV6-6
j_call: TRBJ1-1
d_call: .
clone_size: .
cdr3_nt: TGTGCCAGCAGTTACAGGGGGTCGGCCACTGAAGCTTTCTTT
cdr3_aa: CASSYRGSATEAFF

v_call: TRBV27
j_call: TRBJ2-7
d_call: TRBD1
clone_size: once
cdr3_nt: TGTGCCAGCACCCCCACCGGGACAGGGAACTACGAGCAGTACTTC
cdr3_aa: CASTPTGTGNYEQYF

v_call: TRBV27
j_call: TRBJ1-5
d_call: TRBD1
clone_size: few
cdr3_nt: TGTGCCAGCAGTTCGACAGGGGGTTCACTCATCAGCGAAGCCCAGCATTTT
cdr3_aa: CASSSTGGSLISEAQHF

v_call: TRBV5-1
j_call: TRBJ2-5
d_call: TRBD1
clone_size: .
cdr3_nt: TGCGCCAGCAGCGGACCGGGACAGAAAGAGACCCAGTACTTC
cdr3_aa: CASSGPGQKETQYF

v_call: TRBV3-1/TRBV3-2
j_call: TRBJ1-2
d_call: .
clone_size: .
cdr3_nt: TGTGCCAGCAGCCAAGGTTTGGGGCAACTTAACTATGGCTACACCTTC
cdr3_aa: CASSQGLGQLNYGYTF

v_call: TRBV30
j_call: TRBJ2-5
d_call: TRBD2
clone_size: .
cdr3_nt: TGTGCCTGGAGTGTCCGGACTAGCGGGGGATTTCTTTTTCTAGAGACCCAGTACTTC
cdr3_aa: CAWSVRTSGGFLFLETQYF

v_call: TRBV6-6
j_call: TRBJ1-1
d_call: .
clone_size: .
cdr3_nt: TGTGCCAGCAGTCGCGAAACAGGGTCAAAGAAAGCTTTCTTT
cdr3_aa: CASSRETGSKKAFF

v_call: TRBV4-2
j_call: TRBJ1-2
d_call: TRBD1
clone_size: .
cdr3_nt: TGTGCCAGCAGCCAGGAAACGACAGGGGTTCGTCACTATGGCTACACCTTC
cdr3_aa: CASSQETTGVRHYGYTF